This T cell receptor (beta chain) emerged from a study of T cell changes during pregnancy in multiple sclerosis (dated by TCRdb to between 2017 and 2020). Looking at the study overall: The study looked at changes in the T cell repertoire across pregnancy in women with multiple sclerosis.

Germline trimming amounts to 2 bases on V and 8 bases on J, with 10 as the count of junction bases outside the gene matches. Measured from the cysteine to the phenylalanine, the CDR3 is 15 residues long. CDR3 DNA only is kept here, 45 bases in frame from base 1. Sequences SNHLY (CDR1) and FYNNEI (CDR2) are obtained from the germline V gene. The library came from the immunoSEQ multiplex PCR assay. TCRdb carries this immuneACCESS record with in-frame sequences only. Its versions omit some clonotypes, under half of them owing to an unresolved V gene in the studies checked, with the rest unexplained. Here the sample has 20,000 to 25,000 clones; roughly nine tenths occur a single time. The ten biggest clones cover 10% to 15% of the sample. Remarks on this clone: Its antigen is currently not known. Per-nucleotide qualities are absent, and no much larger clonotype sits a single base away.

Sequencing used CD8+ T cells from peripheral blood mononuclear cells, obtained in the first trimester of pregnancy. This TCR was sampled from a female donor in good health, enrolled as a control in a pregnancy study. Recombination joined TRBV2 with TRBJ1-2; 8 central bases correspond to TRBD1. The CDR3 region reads CASSERAGGPFGYTF. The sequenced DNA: TGTGCCAGCAGTGAACGGGCAGGGGGCCCTTTCGGCTACACCTTC.